This T cell receptor beta chain was retrieved from a study of PD-1 blockade in classical Hodgkin lymphoma (dated by TCRdb to the early 2020s). For context, the study as a whole: Nivolumab dosing was 3 mg/kg intravenously every 2 weeks, continuing until either disease progression or unacceptable toxicity. The study used TCR beta sequencing and CyTOF to define a peripheral blood immune signature of response to PD-1 blockade in classical Hodgkin lymphoma. On the study overall, not on this receptor specifically: By C4D1, a significant rise was seen in CD4+ TCR diversity but not in CD8+ TCR diversity (p=0.0027 vs p=0.16), and the rise was most apparent among complete responders (p=0.02). Newly diagnosed patients were reported to have lower baseline TCR diversity than healthy donors, and relapsed/refractory patients were reported to have lower baseline TCR diversity still. The study covered only a single clinical trial cohort, and the causes of the repertoire differences, possibly disease activity or prior therapy, were still not defined. Lower diversity was seen in patients whose nivolumab began less than 1 year after ASCT, and these patients were left out of later analyses so that immune reconstitution would not confound the results. Trial patients achieving complete response had baseline diversity similar to newly diagnosed patients, whereas partial responders and progressors had significantly lower diversity.

The time point label of this sample denotes: cycle 4 day 1 (C4D1), after 6 weeks of nivolumab. All trial patients had relapsed after autologous stem cell transplantation, with cohorts A, B and C differing in prior brentuximab vedotin exposure. The trial cohort included 50 to 60 patients with relapsed/refractory classical Hodgkin lymphoma, and each patient had a best overall response of complete response, partial response or progressive disease. In the multi-cohort phase II CheckMate 205 trial, trial patients received single-agent nivolumab. Best overall response was determined by an independent review committee according to the 2007 International Working Group response criteria. Trial PBMCs were collected immediately before nivolumab initiation (C1D1) and during therapy at cycle 2 day 1 and cycle 4 day 1. After peripheral blood was drawn into 8 mL Vacutainer Cell Preparation Tubes, PBMCs were isolated by centrifugation and then cryopreserved.

Inclusive of the bounding cysteine and phenylalanine, the CDR3 is 17 residues long. Only CDR3 DNA is held: 51 bases, read in frame from base 1. The germline V gene (reference sequence) sets CDR1 to SGHNT and CDR2 to YYREEE. The junction shows trimming of 4 bases on V and 2 bases on J, and the gene matches do not reach 11 bases of it. Genomic DNA was isolated using the Qiagen DNeasy kit from unsorted PBMCs as well as from negatively selected CD4+ and CD8+ fractions. TCR beta CDR3 regions were subjected to amplification by immunoSEQ multiplex PCR with primers that anneal to V and J segments. A synthetic immune receptor repertoire was used to minimize amplification bias, and any remaining bias was removed computationally after sequencing. From the authors' description of their analysis: Custom Python scripts were used to quantify repertoire diversity as the Shannon entropy index. Unsorted, CD4+ and CD8+ repertoires were analyzed separately, except for combined analyses in which CD4+ and CD8+ sequences were merged in silico. A clone was considered expanded if an increase in frequency of at least 2-fold after treatment relative to C1D1 was found, and a pseudocount of 0.5 was applied to clones undetected at baseline. Clones with 0 or 1 copy at C1D1 were defined as singleton clones, while clones with 2 or more copies were defined as non-singleton clones. By matching protein sequences in sorted samples from the same patient, clones expanded in unsorted samples were annotated as CD4+, CD8+ or unknown. Wilcoxon tests on paired samples were used to test changes in diversity from C1D1 to C4D1. TCRdb stores this immuneACCESS table with in-frame sequences only. Part of the clones is absent; in the studies checked, under half of the shortfall reflects unresolved V genes, and no reason is known for the rest. For V, J and clone size, that table is used; D and trimming come from the DNA. The sample yields about 50,000 clones; around 91% were counted once. The top ten clones comprise approximately 14% of the sample.

This clone has just one count. The antigen this receptor binds is unknown. Base qualities are missing; no much larger clone stands one base away. The source was peripheral blood mononuclear cells (PBMCs), collected before the fourth cycle of nivolumab. Recombination linked TRBV5-4 to TRBJ2-4; the central 8 bases match TRBD2. The clonotype originates from a human donor with classical Hodgkin lymphoma. The CDR3 here reads CASSPRGGRTPKNIQYF. The DNA sequence is given as TGTGCCAGCAGCCCCCGGGGGGGCAGGACACCCAAAAACATTCAGTACTTC.